The T cell receptor (beta chain) under discussion was sequenced for a study of shared clonotypes between healthy human individuals. Study conclusions and caveats: Non-shared clonotypes were found to have lower generation probabilities than the clonotypes that were shared by all four of the sorted-subset donors. Larger estimated richness was generally seen in naive subsets than in memory subsets.

On this clone: Its target is not known.

CDR3 length equals 15 residues. CDR1 is SEHNR and CDR2 is FQNEAQ in the germline V gene (reference sequence). V gave up 8 bases and J gave up 2 bases, with 18 bases separating them. Naive CD8 cells were CD45RO-negative, positively selected for CCR7, excluding terminally differentiated effector memory CD45RA+ cells. The study drew all its donors from Caucasian adults living in Nashville, Tennessee. Per the original data handling: Junction-only sequences produced by ImmunoSEQ had no quality scores, so filtering differed. Sequencing used immunoSEQ multiplex PCR; TCRdb keeps in-frame clones, though not all of them. The V and J calls and clone size were taken over from that table, and D and trimming were inferred from the DNA. The sample includes 2 million to 2.5 million clones, about 95% of them seen just once.

The receptor was derived from a man younger than 35 in good health. The sequencing sample was made of naive CD8+ T cells sorted from blood. The chain has TRBV7-9 and TRBJ1-2; no clear D gene. CDR3 residues: CASGSSGSPNYGYTF. The DNA of the CDR3 is TGTGCCAGCGGTTCTTCCGGCAGCCCGAACTATGGCTACACCTTC.